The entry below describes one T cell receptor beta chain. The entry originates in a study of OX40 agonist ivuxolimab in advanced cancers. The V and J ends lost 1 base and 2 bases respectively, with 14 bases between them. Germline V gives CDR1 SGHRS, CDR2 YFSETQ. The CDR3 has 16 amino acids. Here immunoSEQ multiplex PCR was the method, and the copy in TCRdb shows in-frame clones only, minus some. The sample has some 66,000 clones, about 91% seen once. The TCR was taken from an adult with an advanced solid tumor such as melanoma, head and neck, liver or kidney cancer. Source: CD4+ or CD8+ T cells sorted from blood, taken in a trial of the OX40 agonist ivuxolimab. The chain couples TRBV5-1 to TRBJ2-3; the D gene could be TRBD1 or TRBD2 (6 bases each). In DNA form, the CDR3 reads TGCGCCAGCAGCTTGCGGGCGGGGACAAACACAGATACGCAGTATTTT. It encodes CASSLRAGTNTDTQYF.